One sample yielded the 3 T cell receptor beta chains listed below, sequenced in a study of blood T cell repertoires in COVID-19. Libraries were prepared by immunoSEQ multiplex PCR; TCRdb keeps only in-frame clonotypes and omits some of them. The sample yields some 120,000 clones, around 91% seen once. The sample consisted of peripheral blood. The origin of the receptors is a man between 70 and 80 years old with active or convalescent COVID-19.

This clone was detected only once. The rearrangement joins TRBV28 to TRBJ1-4; D is ambiguous. CDR1 MDHEN and CDR2 SYDVKM come from the germline V gene. The V end lost 6 bases, the J end lost 6 bases, and 11 bases lay between the germline ends. CDR3 length equals 13 residues. The CDR3 loop is CASSQPQDEKLFF. In nucleotides, the CDR3 is TGTGCCAGCAGCCAACCCCAGGATGAAAAACTGTTTTTT.

This rearrangement joins TRBV6-5 to TRBJ1-5; a possible D gene is TRBD1 (5 bases). V shed 0 bases and J shed 2 bases, with 11 bases lying between them. The CDR3 consists of 16 residues. Germline CDR1 is MNHEY and CDR2 is SVGAGI. CDR3 residues: CASSYSGGGGNQPQHF. The CDR3 nucleotides are TGTGCCAGCAGTTACTCTGGGGGAGGAGGCAATCAGCCCCAGCATTTT.

V is TRBV5-6 and J is TRBJ1-3; 11 nucleotides agree with TRBD1. J lost 0 bases, V lost 3 bases, and 5 bases had no gene match. CDR1 is SGHDT, CDR2 YYEEEE, per germline. This CDR3 contains 17 residues. The chain's CDR3 is CASSYGTGGSSGNTIYF. The CDR3 DNA is TGTGCCAGCAGCTACGGGACAGGGGGTAGCTCTGGAAACACCATATATTTT.